This TCR beta chain was sequenced during a study of T-cell memory formation after mild COVID-19 (dated by TCRdb to the early 2020s). As for the study more broadly: Most TCR sequence clusters were specific to one of the two donors. In two donors, T-cell clones that expanded and contracted after mild COVID-19 were followed by sequencing TCRalpha and TCRbeta repertoires longitudinally. Two young, previously healthy adult volunteers made up the cohort, one male and one female.

Ficoll-Paque density gradient centrifugation was the method used to isolate PBMCs. The V end loses 5 bases and the J end loses 4 bases, and a stretch of 19 bases separates them. From the cysteine through the phenylalanine, the CDR3 covers 16 amino acids. Just the 48-base CDR3 DNA is kept, in frame starting at base 1. CDR1 and CDR2, per the germline V gene, are SGHRS and YFSETQ. The paper's findings and limits, for the study overall: Only a couple of mild cases were covered in the study, and larger cohorts including severe cases with pre-infection samples were considered necessary. Contracting CD4+ clones were located mainly in the CM and EM memory subsets, whereas CD8+ clones were found to be enriched in EMRA. Some responding clones were detected in pre-infection memory, suggesting pre-existing cross-reactive memory T cells joined the SARS-CoV-2 response. Clones contracting from day 15 to 85 had balanced CD4/CD8 phenotypes, while a second wave expanding from day 15 to 37 was biased towards CD4+. SARS-CoV-2 specificity of the second-wave clones peaking on day 37 was not confirmed.

The instrument given in TCRdb is Illumina NovaSeq 6000. Using 5'RACE with constant-segment primers, TCRalpha and TCRbeta cDNA libraries were constructed, with sample barcodes and unique molecular identifiers added in the process. RNA was extracted from every sample with Trizol reagent. Library amplification was performed in two PCR steps, and a second sample barcode and Illumina TruSeq adapters were introduced in the second step. The libraries were sequenced on an Illumina NovaSeq using 2 x 150 bp paired-end reads. On the authors' methods: With migec v1.2.7, reads were demultiplexed and then collapsed into UMI-guided consensus sequences. Using mixcr v2.1.11, the UMI consensuses were aligned to TRA and TRB V and J templates and assembled into clonotypes. A clonotype was counted as expanded or contracted only if both edgeR and NoisET called the change significant, with noise models trained on biological replicates. For edgeR calls, the cutoffs were a false discovery rate-adjusted p below 0.01 and a log2 fold-change threshold of 1. As an exploratory analysis of dynamics, max-normalized trajectories of the 1000 most abundant clonotypes were examined with PCA combined with hierarchical clustering. Separately sequenced CD4+ and CD8+ repertoires were used to assign the CD4 or CD8 phenotype of responding clones. Clones were called with MiXCR by TCRdb after fastp trimmed the public reads at Q25, and only in-frame beta chains were retained. Here each entry gathers all rows of one CDR3 protein and keeps the most common genes and DNA. TCRdb, not the original authors, processed these V and J calls. A total of 550,000 to 600,000 distinct CDR3 sequences appear in this sample, around 16% of them only once. The ten largest clonotypes hold about 7.4% of the sample.

This clonotype was counted between two and nine times. Its antigen is still unknown. Per-nucleotide qualities are absent, and no much larger clonotype sits a single base away. The receptor was derived from an adult woman who had mild COVID-19 (a few samples of this study predate the infection). The sample titles of this study are shuffled in the database, so cell type and time point are left out; the donor was told from shared clones. Rearrangement joined TRBV5-1 to TRBJ1-3; the D gene lacks a confident call. The source material was PBMCs or a T cell subset sorted from them (not recorded which). The nucleotide sequence reads TGCGCCAGCAGTCCCTTTTTGGGCAAAACGGGAAACACCATATATTTT. Translated, this gives CASSPFLGKTGNTIYF.